One and the same sample provided the 12 T cell receptor beta chains below, sequenced in a study of blood T cell repertoires in COVID-19. Some clones are missing from TCRdb's copy, which holds only in-frame ones; the method was immunoSEQ multiplex PCR. This sample yields about 24,000 clones, of which 75% to 90% are seen a single time; roughly 21% belongs to the top ten. Material: peripheral blood. These receptors were taken from a human donor in a cohort sampled during active COVID-19.

The V call is TRBV5-4, the J call TRBJ2-7, with 9 bases fitting TRBD1. The CDR3 has 15 residues. The trim removed 4 bases at V and 3 bases at J, leaving 8 bases unmatched. CDR1 is SGHNT and CDR2 is YYREEE in the germline V gene (reference sequence). This chain's CDR3 is CASSTGQGRVYEQYF. For the CDR3, the DNA is TGTGCCAGCAGCACGGGACAGGGCAGGGTCTACGAGCAGTACTTC.

The chain uses TRBV12-5 and TRBJ1-1; D gene ambiguous. The CDR3 has 13 amino acids. Germline CDR1 and CDR2: LGHNT and FRNRAP. V shed 0 bases and J shed 4 bases, with 6 bases lying between them. The CDR3 sequence is CASGLVGVTEAFF. CDR3 in DNA: TGTGCTAGTGGTTTGGTCGGGGTCACTGAAGCTTTCTTT.

The CDR3 nucleotides read TGTGCCAGCAGCCTCCGGACTAGCGGGGGGGCCGGCTCCTACAATGAGCAGTTCTTC. Protein sequence: CASSLRTSGGAGSYNEQFF. The chain links TRBV7-9 to TRBJ2-1; TRBD2 matches 15 bases. The CDR3 spans 19 residues. After removal of 5 bases from V and 0 bases from J, the junction contained 8 bases not matched to a gene. The germline V gene has CDR1 SEHNR and CDR2 FQNEAQ (reference sequence).

The chain joins TRBV2 to TRBJ1-1; tentatively, D is TRBD1 (6 bases). The germline V and J ends were trimmed by 3 bases and 1 base, with 6 bases remaining between them. The CDR3 sequence is 13 residues long. Germline CDR1 SNHLY, CDR2 FYNNEI. CDR3 in amino acids: CASSEGANTEAFF. CDR3 sequence (DNA): TGTGCCAGCAGTGAGGGGGCGAACACTGAAGCTTTCTTT. Full variable domain (rest looked up from reference TRBV2 and TRBJ1-1): EPEVTQTPSHQVTQMGQEVILRCVPISNHLYFYWYRQILGQKVEFLVSFYNNEISEKSEIFDDQFSVERPDGSNFTLKIRSTKLEDSAMYFCASSEGANTEAFFGQGTRLTVV.

The chain employs TRBV18 and TRBJ2-5; maybe TRBD2 (6 bases). Trimming cost V 4 bases and J 7 bases, with 25 bases left between them. The CDR3 covers 17 residues. Germline V gene data show CDR1 as KGHSH and CDR2 as LQKENI. The CDR3 bases are TGTGCCAGCTCACGGGAGCCCTCTACACGGGGAGGAGGGACCCAGTACTTC. It codes for CASSREPSTRGGGTQYF. Together with reference TRBV18 and TRBJ2-5, the CDR3 gives the full variable domain: NAGVMQNPRHLVRRRGQEARLRCSPMKGHSHVYWYRQLPEEGLKFMVYLQKENIIDESGMPKERFSAEFPKEGPSILRIQQVVRGDSAAYFCASSREPSTRGGGTQYFGPGTRLLVL.

The V call is TRBV11-3, the J call TRBJ2-1, with D perhaps matching TRBD2 (6 bases). The germline V gene has CDR1 SGHNT and CDR2 YENEEA. This CDR3 contains 15 residues. V was cut by 3 bases and J by 2 bases, with 11 bases left in between. CDR3 DNA sequence: TGTGCCAGCAGCTTCTCGGGGGATACCTACAATGAGCAGTTCTTC. Translating it yields CASSFSGDTYNEQFF. The complete variable domain, with remaining parts taken from reference TRBV11-3 and TRBJ2-1, reads EAGVVQSPRYKIIEKKQPVAFWCNPISGHNTLYWYLQNLGQGPELLIRYENEEAVDDSQLPKDRFSAERLKGVDSTLKIQPAELGDSAVYLCASSFSGDTYNEQFFGPGTRLTVL.

The chain joins TRBV27 to TRBJ1-6, with TRBD1 identical over 7 bases. Germline values: CDR1 MNHEY, CDR2 SMNVEV (reference sequence). With 3 bases clipped from V and 12 bases from J, the junction kept 2 bases outside the gene matches. CDR3 size: 12 residues. The CDR3 DNA reads as TGTGCCAGCAGTTTTTGGACAGGACCCCTCCACTTT. It translates to CASSFWTGPLHF.

V is TRBV2 and J is TRBJ1-4; 9 bases are a match to TRBD1. V shed 7 bases, J shed 7 bases, and the junction held 7 bases outside the gene matches. Germline loops: CDR1 SNHLY, CDR2 FYNNEI. The CDR3 extends over 14 amino acids. Here the CDR3 reads CASNKDRGTEKLFF. The CDR3 DNA follows: TGTGCCAGCAATAAGGACAGGGGTACTGAAAAACTGTTTTTT.

The rearrangement links TRBV30 to TRBJ1-5; D is perhaps TRBD1 (6 bases). This CDR3 is 14 amino acids long. Germline CDR1 reads GTSNPN; CDR2 reads SVGIG (reference sequence). V was clipped by 2 bases and J by 3 bases, with 11 bases between them. The CDR3 here is CAWSLQGNNQPQHF. In DNA, the CDR3 is TGTGCCTGGAGTCTACAGGGAAACAATCAGCCCCAGCATTTT.

The chain recombines TRBV7-2 with TRBJ1-3, with D uncertain. V was clipped by 4 bases and J by 0 bases, with 10 bases between them. The V gene's germline CDR1 is SGHTA and CDR2 FQGNSA. The CDR3 runs to 15 residues. The CDR3 coding sequence is TGTGCCAGCAGCTCGGCGGTTGTCTCTGGAAACACCATATATTTT. It specifies CASSSAVVSGNTIYF.

The chain links TRBV12-3 or TRBV12-4 to TRBJ1-3; D unclear. The CDR3 is made up of 13 amino acids. V lost 6 bases and J 2 bases, leaving 8 bases between the germline ends. The CDR3 sequence: CASSRLAGNTIYF. The CDR3 DNA is TGTGCCAGCAGCAGGTTGGCTGGAAACACCATATATTTT.

V usage is TRBV6-5 and J usage is TRBJ2-1, with D perhaps TRBD2 (7 bases). The CDR3 totals 16 residues. The germline CDR1 and CDR2 sequences are MNHEY and SVGAGI. Trimming took 4 bases from V and 4 from J, leaving 17 bases between them. CDR3 bases: TGTGCCAGCAGTTCCGCCCGAGGGGGGGCTTACAATGAGCAGTTCTTC. This codes for CASSSARGGAYNEQFF.